This record looks at one T cell receptor beta chain sequence and its context. The antigen is undetermined. Repertoires were generated with immunoSEQ multiplex PCR, while TCRdb's copy carries only in-frame clones and drops some. This table has 15,000 to 20,000 clones, 85% to 95% appearing once. CDR1 is SGHRS and CDR2 is YFSETQ in the germline V gene. V shed 4 bases and J shed 2 bases, with 19 bases lying between them. The CDR3 loop spans 16 amino acids. Sorted regulatory T cells were CD4-positive, CD25-high and CD127-low or negative. Healthy unrelated donors supplied the control samples. These data come from a study of B cell selection in AIRE deficiency. The study's findings and limits: Shared Treg sequences were biased toward short CDR3s with few non-templated nucleotide insertions.

This chain connects TRBV5-1 to TRBJ2-7; no clear D gene. Sequences were obtained from CD4+CD25+ Tregs sorted from PBMCs. The sequence was obtained from a human donor in good health. CDR3 coding DNA: TGCGCCAGCAGCCTGCGTGAAGCGCCCAAGGCCTACGAGCAGTACTTC. Translated: CASSLREAPKAYEQYF. The entire variable domain, with the rest obtained from reference TRBV5-1 and TRBJ2-7, is as follows: KAGVTQTPRYLIKTRGQQVTLSCSPISGHRSVSWYQQTPGQGLQFLFEYFSETQRNKGNFPGRFSGRQFSNSRSEMNVSTLELGDSALYLCASSLREAPKAYEQYFGPGTRLTVT.